What follows are 14 T cell receptor beta chains derived from one specimen sequenced in a study of blood T cell repertoires in COVID-19. Repertoires were generated with immunoSEQ multiplex PCR, while TCRdb's copy carries only in-frame clones and drops some. The sample has some 52,000 clones; about 90% are singletons. Sequenced: peripheral blood. These receptors were taken from a human donor in a cohort sampled during active COVID-19.

V gene TRBV19 combines with J gene TRBJ2-7, with 7 bases fitting TRBD2. CDR3 length: 14 residues. The germline V gene encodes CDR1 LNHDA and CDR2 SQIVND (reference sequence). V shed 6 bases and J 2 bases; nucleotides not matched to a gene: 7. The CDR3 spells CASRPASGTYEQYF. CDR3 nucleotide sequence: TGTGCCAGTAGACCGGCTAGCGGCACCTACGAGCAGTACTTC. The full variable domain, completed using reference TRBV19 and TRBJ2-7, is DGGITQSPKYLFRKEGQNVTLSCEQNLNHDAMYWYRQDPGQGLRLIYYSQIVNDFQKGDIAEGYSVSREKKESFPLTVTSAQKNPTAFYLCASRPASGTYEQYFGPGTRLTVT.

The CDR3 nucleotides read TGTGCCTGGATAGGACAGGGGAACTATGGCTACACCTTC. The encoded protein is CAWIGQGNYGYTF. V and J are TRBV30 and TRBJ1-2; 9 bases fit TRBD1. This CDR3 is 13 amino acids long. V lost 4 bases to trimming and J lost 2 bases; unmatched junction nucleotides: 2. Germline CDR1 is GTSNPN and CDR2 is SVGIG (reference sequence).

This clone was observed a handful of times. J is TRBJ2-7 and V is TRBV13, with a possible D match to TRBD2 (5 bases). CDR1 and CDR2 from the germline V gene are PRHDT and FYEKMQ (reference sequence). With 3 bases removed from V and 8 bases from J, the gap between germline ends came to 14 bases. The CDR3 spans 13 residues. The CDR3 reads CASSLDSRPQQYF. The CDR3 DNA reads as TGTGCCAGCAGCTTGGACTCGAGGCCCCAGCAGTACTTC.

The rearrangement uses TRBV30 and TRBJ2-7; the D gene is possibly TRBD2 (5 bases). The CDR3 loop spans 13 amino acids. Germline lookup yields CDR1 GTSNPN and CDR2 SVGIG (reference sequence). Trimming cost V 3 bases and J 6 bases, with 15 bases left between them. The CDR3 sequence is CAWSRPPRGEQYF. CDR3 DNA: TGTGCCTGGAGCCGACCCCCACGGGGCGAGCAGTACTTC.

The chain is built from TRBV10-3 and TRBJ2-4; D gene ambiguous. Trimming pared 11 bases from V and 1 base from J, leaving 9 bases between. Germline V gene lookup returns CDR1 ENHRY and CDR2 SYGVKD. This CDR3 region has 12 residues. As DNA, the CDR3 is TGTGCCCACGGTGAGGCCAAAAACATTCAGTACTTC. Its protein is CAHGEAKNIQYF.

The chain has TRBV2 and TRBJ1-5; possible D gene TRBD1, 6 bases. V was pared by 3 bases and J by 1 base, with 13 bases between. The CDR3 has 16 amino acids. From germline, CDR1 is SNHLY and CDR2 FYNNEI. The CDR3 nucleotides are TGTGCCAGCAGTGACGGGACACCATTGAGCAATCAGCCCCAGCATTTT. This codes for CASSDGTPLSNQPQHF.

The chain links TRBV5-1 to TRBJ2-3; D may be TRBD2 (5 bases). The CDR3 extends over 15 amino acids. V was cut by 0 bases and J by 2 bases, with 10 bases left in between. CDR1 and CDR2 (germline): SGHRS, YFSETQ. In nucleotides, the CDR3 is TGCGCCAGCAGCTTGGTTAGCGCAAACACAGATACGCAGTATTTT. Its translation is CASSLVSANTDTQYF.

This chain connects TRBV28 to TRBJ1-1; 8 nucleotides line up with TRBD1. Losses at the gene ends were 6 bases for V and 1 base for J; bases not matched to a gene: 7. The CDR3 contains 15 residues. CDR1 MDHEN and CDR2 SYDVKM come from the germline V gene. The CDR3: CASRLGGTGNTEAFF. DNA of the CDR3: TGTGCCAGCAGACTTGGCGGGACAGGGAACACTGAAGCTTTCTTT.

V gene TRBV25-1 combines with J gene TRBJ1-1, with a possible D match to TRBD1 (6 bases). There are 14 residues in the CDR3. The ends were cut back, 8 bases at V and 0 bases at J, with 13 bases in the middle. CDR1 and CDR2 (germline): MGHDK, SYGVNS. The CDR3, as DNA: TGTGCCAGCTCTCAGACAGGATTGAACACTGAAGCTTTCTTT. Translating gives CASSQTGLNTEAFF. The full variable domain, with the rest looked up from reference TRBV25-1 and TRBJ1-1, is EADIYQTPRYLVIGTGKKITLECSQTMGHDKMYWYQQDPGMELHLIHYSYGVNSTEKGDLSSESTVSRIRTEHFPLTLESARPSHTSQYLCASSQTGLNTEAFFGQGTRLTVV.

This clone appeared a few times. The chain combines TRBV28 with TRBJ1-6; TRBD1 matches at 10 bases. CDR1 is MDHEN and CDR2 is SYDVKM in the germline V gene. The CDR3 extends over 16 amino acids. V gave up 2 bases and J gave up 7 bases; unmatched junction bases: 5. This CDR3 is CASSLPPGQGNSPLHF. CDR3 sequence (DNA): TGTGCCAGCAGTTTACCCCCGGGACAGGGGAATTCACCCCTCCACTTT.

The rearrangement links TRBV11-2 to TRBJ2-3; 11 bases match TRBD2. The CDR3 is made up of 15 amino acids. Per germline, CDR1 SGHAT and CDR2 FQNNGV. V dropped 4 bases and J dropped 3; count of bases not matched to a gene: 3. In nucleotides, the CDR3 is TGTGCCAGCAGCTCCCGGACTAGCGGGACAGATACGCAGTATTTT. Amino acids: CASSSRTSGTDTQYF.

The chain recombines TRBV19 with TRBJ2-7, with D hard to call. Trimming removed 4 bases from V and 2 bases from J, with 9 bases in between. This CDR3 contains 13 residues. Per germline, CDR1 LNHDA and CDR2 SQIVND (reference sequence). CDR3 sequence reads: CASSKAGPYEQYF. The DNA for the CDR3 is TGTGCCAGTAGTAAGGCAGGCCCCTACGAGCAGTACTTC.

The V call is TRBV5-1, the J call TRBJ2-1; TRBD2 might be the D (6 bases). The CDR3 sequence is 15 residues long. Trimming left V 4 bases short and J 9 bases short, with 20 bases between. The germline CDR1 and CDR2 sequences are SGHRS and YFSETQ. As DNA, the CDR3 is TGCGCCAGCAGCCTCCCGGGGGTCGGGCCTGTTGAGCAGTTCTTC. This translates into CASSLPGVGPVEQFF.

This clone was detected only once. The chain carries TRBV6-5 and TRBJ1-1; D is unclear. Germline V lookup: CDR1 MNHEY, CDR2 SVGAGI. The CDR3 extends over 14 amino acids. V gave up 6 bases and J gave up 0 bases, with 11 bases separating them. The CDR3 nucleotides are TGTGCCAGCAGCAACAACCGGGTGAACACTGAAGCTTTCTTT. Amino acid sequence: CASSNNRVNTEAFF.